What follows are 21 T cell receptor beta chains derived from one specimen sequenced in a study of molecular identifiers for immune sequencing clone quantification. TCRdb independently ran MiXCR on the PCR reads; one entry per CDR3 protein. The table has about 630,000 distinct CDR3 sequences, less than 30% seen once. Sequencing used naive CD8+ T cells from blood, with Jurkat cell RNA spiked in. The subset: FACS-sorted CD8+CD4-CCR7+CD45RA+ naive T cells. The receptor set was obtained from a human donor in good health. Some libraries in this study had Jurkat cell RNA spiked in.

This clonotype occurred many times. V gene TRBV6-2 or TRBV6-3 combines with J gene TRBJ2-7; 7 bases are shared with TRBD1. The germline V gene encodes CDR1 MNHEY and CDR2 SVGEGT. The CDR3 is made up of 16 amino acids. The junction had 7 bases not matched to a gene; V was cut back by 0 bases and J by 2 bases. CDR3 protein: CASSYSTRQGTYEQYF. The DNA of the CDR3 is TGTGCCAGCAGTTACTCGACGAGACAGGGTACCTACGAGCAGTACTTC.

About this clonotype: The germline gene is not matched at one end of the junction; a read error may be the cause. The chain employs TRBV4-1 and TRBJ2-5; 7 bases agree with TRBD1. Germline values: CDR1 MGHRA, CDR2 YSYEKL. This CDR3 has 15 amino acids. The CDR3 protein is CASSQEGTEQETRYF. The CDR3 bases are TGCGCCAGCAGCCAAGAAGGGACAGAACAAGAGACCCGGTACTTC.

This clonotype was found once. The chain couples TRBV3-1 to TRBJ2-2, with unresolved D. Per the germline V gene, CDR1 is LGHDT and CDR2 is YNNKEL (reference sequence). V was pared by 3 bases and J by 2 bases, with 16 bases between. This CDR3 region has 17 residues. CDR3 nucleotides: TGTGCCAGCAGCCAGCCCTTTCGAGCGACCAACACCGGGGAGCTGTTTTTT. It translates to CASSQPFRATNTGELFF.

This clonotype was observed a handful of times. The CDR3 sequence: CASRGGTGMNTEAFF. The CDR3 DNA is TGTGCCAGCAGGGGGGGGACAGGGATGAACACTGAAGCTTTCTTT. The chain uses TRBV27 and TRBJ1-1; TRBD1 aligns across 9 bases. Germline trimming cut 6 bases from V and 0 bases from J; bases unmatched to any gene: 5. CDR1 is MNHEY, CDR2 SMNVEV, per germline (reference sequence). CDR3 length equals 15 residues.

A note on this clonotype: This may come from a read error, since a much larger clone is one base off. DNA of the CDR3: TGTGCCAGCACGAGGAACACTGAAGCTTCCTTT. Translated, it gives CASTRNTEASF. The rearrangement links TRBV28 to TRBJ1-1; D remains unclear. Germline CDR1 is MDHEN and CDR2 is SYDVKM. This CDR3 is built from 11 residues.

This clonotype was found many times. The rearrangement links TRBV4-3 to TRBJ2-1, with TRBD2 matching 7 bases. The CDR3 runs 15 residues. Per germline, CDR1 LGHNA and CDR2 YSLEER. J gave up 4 bases and V 0 bases, and 3 bases lay outside the gene matches. CDR3 nucleotide sequence: TGCGCCAGCAGCCAAGATCGAGCGGGATACAATGAGCAGTTCTTC. It encodes CASSQDRAGYNEQFF.

The chain has TRBV11-2 and TRBJ2-7; 10 nucleotides match TRBD2. Germline trimming cut 6 bases from V and 3 bases from J; bases unmatched to any gene: 8. Germline CDR1 SGHAT, CDR2 FQNNGV. The CDR3 runs to 15 residues. CDR3 region: CASRTTSGAFYEQYF. The DNA of the CDR3 is TGTGCCAGCAGAACAACTAGCGGGGCTTTCTACGAGCAGTACTTC.

This clonotype was observed a handful of times. The J gene is TRBJ2-5, the V gene TRBV20-1, with D possibly being TRBD1 (5 bases). The CDR3 runs to 13 residues. Germline CDR1 and CDR2: DFQATT and SNEGSKA (reference sequence). The germline V and J ends were trimmed by 3 bases and 2 bases, with 10 bases remaining between them. CDR3 DNA sequence: TGCAGTGCTAGTCCCAGGGAACAAGAGACCCAGTACTTC. Protein product: CSASPREQETQYF.

The chain carries TRBV6-2 or TRBV6-3 and TRBJ2-7, with D hard to call. CDR3 length: 15 amino acids. V lost 1 base, J lost 7 bases, and 17 bases lay in between. Looked up from germline, CDR1 is MNHEY and CDR2 is SVGEGT. This CDR3 is CASSYLYSPDEEQYF. Written as DNA, the CDR3 is TGTGCCAGCAGTTACTTATATAGTCCGGATGAGGAGCAGTACTTC.

In this sample, this clonotype turned up a few times. The V gene is TRBV24-1, the J gene TRBJ2-1; D not certain. This CDR3 has 13 amino acids. From germline, CDR1 is KGHDR and CDR2 SFDVKD. Trimming stripped 3 bases from V and 2 bases from J, with 4 bases between. The CDR3 region has the DNA TGTGCCACCAGTGATCCGCCCTACAATGAGCAGTTCTTC. Protein sequence: CATSDPPYNEQFF.

This clonotype was seen ten or more times. V gene TRBV4-3 combines with J gene TRBJ1-1; D remains unclear. The CDR3 is made up of 13 amino acids. Germline V CDR1 and CDR2: LGHNA, YSLEER. The V and J ends lost 4 bases and 8 bases respectively, with 14 bases between them. CDR3 DNA sequence: TGCGCCAGCAGCCCACACCAGGATGCCGAAGCTTTCTTT. Its protein is CASSPHQDAEAFF.

CDR3 sequence (DNA): TGTGCCAGTAGAGTGGGGACTAGAGGCCTCAATGAGCAGTTCTTC. Its protein is CASRVGTRGLNEQFF. V gene TRBV19 combines with J gene TRBJ2-1, with TRBD2 identical over 8 bases. The V segment lost 6 bases and the J segment 6 bases; nucleotides outside the gene matches: 10. CDR1 LNHDA and CDR2 SQIVND come from the germline V gene (reference sequence). This CDR3 comprises 15 residues.

This clonotype was seen more than once but under ten times. V is TRBV6-2 or TRBV6-3 and J is TRBJ2-1; D is perhaps TRBD2 (5 bases). With 2 bases removed from V and 4 bases from J, the gap between germline ends came to 9 bases. This CDR3 is 14 amino acids long. Germline CDR1 reads MNHEY; CDR2 reads SVGEGT. The CDR3 region is CASSYPTTYNEQFF. CDR3 in DNA: TGTGCCAGCAGTTACCCGACTACTTACAATGAGCAGTTCTTC.

About this clonotype: Here the CDR3 omits its conserved ending phenylalanine or tryptophan, so a read error is the likely source. J is TRBJ2-1 and V is TRBV20-1; D is possibly TRBD2 (5 bases). The CDR3 is made up of 14 amino acids. Trimming cost V 6 bases and J 0 bases, with 12 bases left between them. CDR1 is DFQATT, CDR2 SNEGSKA, per germline (reference sequence). CDR3 DNA: TGCAGTGCCCTCGGGGTTAGCTCCTACAATGAGCAGTTCCTC. Protein sequence: CSALGVSSYNEQFL.

This clonotype was recorded many times. This chain uses TRBV29-1 with TRBJ2-2; no reliable D call. The CDR3 has 13 amino acids. Germline CDR1 SQVTM, CDR2 ANQGSEA. V gave up 7 bases and J gave up 0 bases, with 9 bases separating them. The CDR3 spells CSGLAANTGELFF. Written as DNA, the CDR3 is TGCAGCGGACTCGCAGCGAACACCGGGGAGCTGTTTTTT.

V is TRBV6-5 and J is TRBJ2-2; TRBD1 matches 10 bases. The CDR3 totals 17 residues. After removal of 2 bases from V and 6 bases from J, the junction contained 9 bases not matched to a gene. CDR1 is MNHEY and CDR2 is SVGAGI in the germline V gene. In DNA, the CDR3 is TGTGCCAGCAGTTACGTTGGGGGTGGGACAGGGGCCGGGGAGCTGTTTTTT. Residues: CASSYVGGGTGAGELFF.

This clonotype was detected a few times. This chain links TRBV3-1 with TRBJ2-3, with D hard to call. This CDR3 comprises 16 residues. The germline V and J ends were trimmed by 0 bases and 2 bases, with 12 bases remaining between them. Germline V gene sequence: CDR1 LGHDT, CDR2 YNNKEL (reference sequence). The CDR3: CASSQDSGFYTDTQYF. The DNA for the CDR3 is TGTGCCAGCAGCCAAGATTCTGGATTTTACACAGATACGCAGTATTTT.

J is TRBJ2-1 and V is TRBV6-2 or TRBV6-3; 12 bases align to TRBD1. CDR1 and CDR2 from the germline V gene are MNHEY and SVGEGT. V lost 1 base and J lost 7; bases outside the gene matches: 8. The CDR3 consists of 17 residues. In DNA, the CDR3 is TGTGCCAGCAGTTACTTGATAGGGACAGGGGGCGGAAATGAGCAGTTCTTC. Translating it yields CASSYLIGTGGGNEQFF.

The V gene is TRBV24-1, the J gene TRBJ2-3, with TRBD2 identical over 12 bases. This CDR3 spans 17 amino acids. Per germline, CDR1 KGHDR and CDR2 SFDVKD. V shed 3 bases and J 2 bases; nucleotides not matched to a gene: 5. In DNA, the CDR3 is TGTGCCACCAGTGATCCCGGACTAGCGGGAACCACAGATACGCAGTATTTT. Protein product: CATSDPGLAGTTDTQYF.

A remark on this clonotype: A read error may explain this, as a much larger clone is one base away. The chain links TRBV19 to TRBJ2-7; D is uncertain. CDR3 length equals 13 residues. The germline gives CDR1 LNHDA, CDR2 SQIVND (reference sequence). The V and J ends lost 9 bases and 2 bases respectively, with 14 bases between them. CDR3 sequence (DNA): TGTGCCAGCGGACCGTGCCAGGCCTACGAGCAGTACTTC. Amino acids: CASGPCQAYEQYF.

The chain joins TRBV7-2 to TRBJ2-7; 13 bases agree with TRBD2. Per the germline V gene, CDR1 is SGHTA and CDR2 is FQGNSA. CDR3 length: 16 residues. J gave up 3 bases and V 4 bases, and 6 bases lay outside the gene matches. The CDR3 sequence is CASSSPLAGGLYEQYF. DNA of the CDR3: TGTGCCAGCAGCTCGCCACTAGCGGGGGGGCTCTACGAGCAGTACTTC. Using reference TRBV7-2 and TRBJ2-7 for the parts outside the CDR3, the full variable domain is GAGVSQSPSNKVTEKGKDVELRCDPISGHTALYWYRQSLGQGLEFLIYFQGNSAPDKSGLPSDRFSAERTGGSVSTLTIQRTQQEDSAVYLCASSSPLAGGLYEQYFGPGTRLTVT.